These 20 T cell receptor beta chains were sequenced from one sample in a study of T-cell reconstitution after alpha-beta-depleted transplantation in children. Preparation of the TCRbeta library involved a method that used unique molecular identifiers. TCRdb called the PCR reads again in MiXCR, with one record for every CDR3 protein. The table lists approximately 240,000 distinct CDR3 sequences, 9.7% of them singletons. Here the sequenced sample was PBMCs from the stem cell graft donor, taken from the stem cell graft. The receptors shown here come from a human donor who donated a stem cell graft to a child with SCID.

This clonotype was detected many times. The chain links TRBV5-1 to TRBJ1-1; TRBD1 is a possible D gene (5 bases). The germline CDR1 and CDR2 sequences are SGHRS and YFSETQ. The CDR3 spans 16 residues. V was clipped by 0 bases and J by 8 bases, with 20 bases between them. CDR3 protein: CASSLGRQLTLMEAFF. In DNA form, the CDR3 reads TGCGCCAGCAGCTTGGGTCGACAGCTTACTCTTATGGAAGCTTTCTTT.

In this sample, this clonotype turned up many times. The V call is TRBV12-3 or TRBV12-4, the J call TRBJ2-2; tentatively, D is TRBD1 (6 bases). This CDR3 comprises 14 residues. V was trimmed by 6 bases and J by 2 bases, leaving 10 bases between them. The CDR3 DNA follows: TGTGCCAGCAGGAGGGACACCAACACCGGGGAGCTGTTTTTT. Translating gives CASRRDTNTGELFF.

This clonotype was observed many times. This chain joins TRBV20-1 and TRBJ1-1; D not resolved. This CDR3 has 10 residues. Looked up from germline, CDR1 is DFQATT and CDR2 is SNEGSKA (reference sequence). Deletions cut 6 bases from V and 7 bases from J, with 9 bases between. DNA of the CDR3: TGCAGTGCCGGGTGGAGTGAAGCTTTCTTT. Its translation: CSAGWSEAFF.

The rearrangement joins TRBV20-1 to TRBJ1-6, with 7 bases that match TRBD1. Germline lookup yields CDR1 DFQATT and CDR2 SNEGSKA (reference sequence). Trimming cost V 6 bases and J 3 bases; bases outside gene matches: 8. The CDR3 has 15 residues. In DNA, the CDR3 is TGCAGTGCCAGAACGGCAGGGGGCTATAATTCACCCCTCCACTTT. Its translation: CSARTAGGYNSPLHF.

This clonotype was seen repeatedly, ten times or more. The chain employs TRBV20-1 and TRBJ2-7; D possibly corresponds to TRBD1 (5 bases). The V gene's germline CDR1 is DFQATT and CDR2 SNEGSKA (reference sequence). CDR3 length: 15 residues. Trimming took off 2 bases at V and 2 bases at J, with 16 bases between the two ends. The CDR3 bases are TGCAGTGCTAGAAAAAACAGACAGAGCACCTACGAGCAGTACTTC. It yields the protein CSARKNRQSTYEQYF.

The chain uses TRBV12-3 or TRBV12-4 and TRBJ2-1; D is undetermined. V gave up 3 bases and J gave up 9 bases, with 12 bases separating them. The CDR3 is made up of 13 amino acids. CDR3 sequence reads: CASSLGKGREQFF. The CDR3 DNA follows: TGTGCCAGCAGTTTGGGCAAGGGTCGTGAGCAGTTCTTC.

In its sample, this clonotype was seen many times. The chain has TRBV5-1 and TRBJ1-4, with D tentatively TRBD1 (6 bases). V lost 2 bases, J lost 4 bases, and 12 bases lay in between. This CDR3 comprises 15 residues. From germline, CDR1 is SGHRS and CDR2 YFSETQ. CDR3 amino acids: CASSFLGADNEKLFF. CDR3 bases: TGCGCCAGCAGCTTTTTGGGGGCCGATAATGAAAAACTGTTTTTT.

This clonotype was recorded at least ten times. The gene calls are TRBV10-3 and TRBJ2-6; D is possibly TRBD1 (7 bases). This CDR3 region has 16 residues. V gave up 6 bases and J gave up 1 base, with 13 bases separating them. From germline, CDR1 is ENHRY and CDR2 SYGVKD. CDR3 protein: CAISPQGGSGANVLTF. The CDR3 nucleotides are TGTGCCATCAGCCCCCAGGGGGGATCTGGGGCCAACGTCCTGACTTTC.

This clonotype was seen at least ten times. The chain links TRBV20-1 to TRBJ2-3; 7 bases match TRBD1. The CDR3 consists of 14 residues. Germline-derived CDR1 and CDR2 are DFQATT and SNEGSKA (reference sequence). Germline trimming cut 4 bases from V and 2 bases from J; bases unmatched to any gene: 6. Here the CDR3 reads CSAKRQGVTDTQYF. The CDR3 DNA follows: TGCAGTGCTAAAAGACAGGGCGTCACAGATACGCAGTATTTT.

This clonotype was recorded at least ten times. This rearrangement joins TRBV3-1 to TRBJ1-6; D not certain. The ends were cut back, 5 bases at V and 7 bases at J, with 15 bases in the middle. Germline V lookup: CDR1 LGHDT, CDR2 YNNKEL (reference sequence). This CDR3 is built from 15 residues. The CDR3 DNA reads TGTGCCAGCAGCTCCTCAGATTCTTGGAATTCACCCCTCCACTTT. This sequence encodes CASSSSDSWNSPLHF.

This clonotype was observed many times. The genes are TRBV5-1 and TRBJ2-7; TRBD2 matches at 8 bases. Germline CDR1 SGHRS, CDR2 YFSETQ. The CDR3 loop spans 16 amino acids. V lost 0 bases, J lost 2 bases, and 7 bases stayed unmatched. The chain's CDR3 is CASSLGSGGIPYEQYF. The CDR3 DNA follows: TGCGCCAGCAGCTTGGGTTCGGGAGGGATCCCCTACGAGCAGTACTTC.

This clonotype showed up many times. The chain carries TRBV5-1 and TRBJ1-1; 9 bases match TRBD1. This CDR3 spans 16 amino acids. Looked up from germline, CDR1 is SGHRS and CDR2 is YFSETQ. V shed 4 bases and J 1 base; nucleotides not matched to a gene: 8. CDR3 DNA: TGCGCCAGCAGCCACGGGACAGGGCCACGGAACACTGAAGCTTTCTTT. Protein: CASSHGTGPRNTEAFF.

This clonotype was counted ten times or more. The chain joins TRBV24-1 to TRBJ2-1; 8 nucleotides line up with TRBD1. CDR1 and CDR2 from the germline V gene are KGHDR and SFDVKD. After removal of 7 bases from V and 4 bases from J, the junction contained 2 bases not matched to a gene. CDR3 size: 13 residues. The CDR3 is CATSRDRYNEQFF. The CDR3 DNA follows: TGTGCCACCAGCCGGGACAGGTACAATGAGCAGTTCTTC.

Points on this clonotype: Given a much more abundant clone one base away, this may be a read error. The rearrangement links TRBV5-5 to TRBJ2-5; maybe TRBD1 (5 bases). The germline V and J ends were trimmed by 1 base and 4 bases, with 11 bases remaining between them. The CDR3 has 14 residues. CDR1 and CDR2 from the germline V gene are SGHKS and YYEKEE (reference sequence). This CDR3 is CASSLWSRGETQYF. For the CDR3, the DNA is TGTGCCAGCAGCTTGTGGTCTAGGGGAGAGACCCAGTACTTC.

Ten or more counts support this clonotype. The DNA of the CDR3 is TGCGCCAGCAGCTTTTTGGGGGGCCAAGAGACCCAGTACTTC. Translation: CASSFLGGQETQYF. J is TRBJ2-5 and V is TRBV5-1; D possibly corresponds to TRBD2 (6 bases). This CDR3 comprises 14 residues. Germline-derived CDR1 and CDR2 are SGHRS and YFSETQ. V was clipped by 2 bases and J by 1 base, with 9 bases between them.

In this sample, this clonotype turned up many times. The CDR3 is CASSLQARGEGGELFF. CDR3 nucleotides: TGCGCCAGCAGCCTCCAAGCGAGGGGCGAAGGCGGGGAGCTGTTTTTT. The J gene is TRBJ2-2, the V gene TRBV4-1; D is perhaps TRBD1 or TRBD2 (5 bases each). The CDR3 spans 16 residues. Looked up from germline, CDR1 is MGHRA and CDR2 is YSYEKL. The V gene lost 4 bases and the J gene lost 7 bases, with 19 bases spanning the gap.

V gene TRBV20-1 combines with J gene TRBJ1-5; D is undetermined. The CDR3 totals 18 residues. Germline values: CDR1 DFQATT, CDR2 SNEGSKA (reference sequence). The germline V and J ends were trimmed by 6 bases and 2 bases, with 26 bases remaining between them. The CDR3, as DNA: TGCAGTGCCGTTGTCTCAGGAACTACCAATCTTGGCAATCAGCCCCAGCATTTT. Translated: CSAVVSGTTNLGNQPQHF.

This clonotype was counted at least ten times. The gene calls are TRBV6-5 and TRBJ1-5; tentatively, D is TRBD1 (6 bases). V was shortened by 4 bases and J by 6 bases, with 13 bases between the two germline ends. The CDR3 contains 14 residues. CDR1 MNHEY and CDR2 SVGAGI come from the germline V gene. The CDR3 sequence is CASSFAGTSQPQHF. CDR3 in DNA: TGTGCCAGCAGTTTCGCCGGGACAAGTCAGCCCCAGCATTTT.

This clonotype has a count of ten or more. This sequence joins TRBV4-3 and TRBJ1-4; D ambiguous. CDR3 size: 14 residues. Germline CDR1 reads LGHNA; CDR2 reads YSLEER. Trimming cost V 4 bases and J 5 bases, with 11 bases left between them. The DNA for the CDR3 is TGCGCCAGCAGCCGGGCCCTTGGGAATGAAAAACTGTTTTTT. Its translation: CASSRALGNEKLFF.

At least ten counts were recorded for this clonotype. V usage is TRBV5-1 and J usage is TRBJ1-6, with D perhaps matching TRBD1 (5 bases). This CDR3 region has 15 residues. From germline, CDR1 is SGHRS and CDR2 YFSETQ. V lost 2 bases, J lost 6 bases, and 12 bases lay in between. As DNA, the CDR3 is TGCGCCAGCAGCTTCCGGCCAGGGAGTAATTCACCCCTCCACTTT. Translating it yields CASSFRPGSNSPLHF.